This T cell receptor (beta chain) was documented in a study of T cells in Graves' hyperthyroidism and ophthalmopathy. Germline loops: CDR1 LGHNT, CDR2 FRNRAP. Trimming removed 3 bases at V and 0 bases at J, with 3 bases between. The CDR3 consists of 12 residues. Authors of the study amplified TCR beta CDR3 regions from RNA transcripts. The HTBI set primed first-round TCR CDR3 RT-PCR. TCRdb recomputed calls from the multiplex PCR reads with MiXCR, one row per CDR3 protein. The table has 250,000 to 350,000 distinct CDR3 sequences, about 15% seen once. This clonotype was recorded many times. The source material was blood. The source of this sequence is a woman aged 55 to 70 with Graves' ophthalmopathy. The rearrangement uses TRBV12-5 and TRBJ2-7; unclear D gene. CDR3 sequence reads: CASGFGSYEQYF. Written as DNA, the CDR3 is TGTGCTAGTGGTTTTGGCTCCTACGAGCAGTACTTC.